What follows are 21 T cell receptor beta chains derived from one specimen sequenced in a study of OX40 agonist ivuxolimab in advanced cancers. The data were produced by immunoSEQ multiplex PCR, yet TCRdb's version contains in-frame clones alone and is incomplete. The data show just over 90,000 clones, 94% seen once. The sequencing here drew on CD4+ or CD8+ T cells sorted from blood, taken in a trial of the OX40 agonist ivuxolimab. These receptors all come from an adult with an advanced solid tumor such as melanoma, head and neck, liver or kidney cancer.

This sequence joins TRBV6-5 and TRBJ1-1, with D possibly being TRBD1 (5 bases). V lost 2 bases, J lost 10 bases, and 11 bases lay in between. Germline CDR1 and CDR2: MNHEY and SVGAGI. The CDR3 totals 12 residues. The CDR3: CASSYAGGGAFF. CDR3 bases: TGTGCCAGCAGTTACGCTGGGGGGGGAGCTTTCTTT.

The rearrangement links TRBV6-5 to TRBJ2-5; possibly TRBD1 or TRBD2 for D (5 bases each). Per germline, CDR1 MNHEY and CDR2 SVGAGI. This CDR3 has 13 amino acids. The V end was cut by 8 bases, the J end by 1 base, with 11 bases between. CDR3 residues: CASFEGFQETQYF. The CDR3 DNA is TGTGCCAGCTTTGAGGGGTTCCAAGAGACCCAGTACTTC.

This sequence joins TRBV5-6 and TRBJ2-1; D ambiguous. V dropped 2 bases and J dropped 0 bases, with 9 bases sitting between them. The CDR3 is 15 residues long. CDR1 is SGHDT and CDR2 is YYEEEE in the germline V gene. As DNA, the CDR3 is TGTGCCAGCAGCTTTGGGGATAGCTCCTACAATGAGCAGTTCTTC. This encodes CASSFGDSSYNEQFF.

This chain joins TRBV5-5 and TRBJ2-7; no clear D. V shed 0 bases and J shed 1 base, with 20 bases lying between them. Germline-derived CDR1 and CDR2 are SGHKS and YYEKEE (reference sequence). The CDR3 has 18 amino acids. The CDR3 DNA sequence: TGTGCCAGCAGCTTGGGTTACCTCGGGTCGATCGTTTCCTACGAGCAGTACTTC. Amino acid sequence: CASSLGYLGSIVSYEQYF.

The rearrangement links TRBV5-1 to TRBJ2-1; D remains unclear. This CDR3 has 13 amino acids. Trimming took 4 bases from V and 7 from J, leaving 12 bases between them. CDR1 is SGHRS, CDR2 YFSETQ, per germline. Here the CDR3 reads CASSPAERNEQFF. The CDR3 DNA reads TGCGCCAGCAGCCCAGCCGAGCGTAATGAGCAGTTCTTC.

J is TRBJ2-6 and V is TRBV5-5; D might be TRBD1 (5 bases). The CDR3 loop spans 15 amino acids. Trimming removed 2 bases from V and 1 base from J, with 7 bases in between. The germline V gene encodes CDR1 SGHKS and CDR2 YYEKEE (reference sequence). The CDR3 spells CASSFSGSGANVLTF. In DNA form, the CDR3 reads TGTGCCAGCAGCTTTTCAGGGTCTGGGGCCAACGTCCTGACTTTC.

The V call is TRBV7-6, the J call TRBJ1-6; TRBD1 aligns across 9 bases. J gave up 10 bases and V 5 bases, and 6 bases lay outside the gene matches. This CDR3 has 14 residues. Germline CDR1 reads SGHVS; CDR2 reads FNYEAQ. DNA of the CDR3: TGTGCCAGCAGCCTTCGGACAGGGGACTCACCCCTCCACTTT. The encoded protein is CASSLRTGDSPLHF.

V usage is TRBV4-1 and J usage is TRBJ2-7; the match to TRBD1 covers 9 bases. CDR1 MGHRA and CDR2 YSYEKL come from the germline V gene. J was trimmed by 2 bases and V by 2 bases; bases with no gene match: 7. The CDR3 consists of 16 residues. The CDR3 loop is CASSQKPDRGAYEQYF. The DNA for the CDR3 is TGCGCCAGCAGCCAAAAGCCCGACAGGGGGGCCTACGAGCAGTACTTC.

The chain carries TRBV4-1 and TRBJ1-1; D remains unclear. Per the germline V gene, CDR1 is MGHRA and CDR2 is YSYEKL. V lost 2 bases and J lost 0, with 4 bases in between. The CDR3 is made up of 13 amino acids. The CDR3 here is CASSQQVNTEAFF. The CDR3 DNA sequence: TGCGCCAGCAGCCAACAAGTGAACACTGAAGCTTTCTTT.

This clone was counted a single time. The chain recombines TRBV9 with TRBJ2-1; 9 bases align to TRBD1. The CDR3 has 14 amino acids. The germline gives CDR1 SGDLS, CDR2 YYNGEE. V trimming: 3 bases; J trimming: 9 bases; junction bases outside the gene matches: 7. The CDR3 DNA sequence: TGTGCCAGCAGCGGGGGACAGGGAAAGGGTGAGCAGTTCTTC. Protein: CASSGGQGKGEQFF.

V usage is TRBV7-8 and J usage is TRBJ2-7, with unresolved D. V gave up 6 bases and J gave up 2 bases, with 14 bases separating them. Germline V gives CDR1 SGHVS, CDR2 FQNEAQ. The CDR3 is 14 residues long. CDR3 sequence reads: CASRGIPHTYEQYF. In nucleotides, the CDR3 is TGTGCCAGCAGGGGGATTCCCCACACCTACGAGCAGTACTTC.

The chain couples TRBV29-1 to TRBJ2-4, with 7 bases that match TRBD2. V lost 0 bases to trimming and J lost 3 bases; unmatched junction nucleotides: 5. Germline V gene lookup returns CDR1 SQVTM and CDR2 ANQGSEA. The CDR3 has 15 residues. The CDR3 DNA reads TGCAGCGTTGAAGAAGTGGCGGGAGACAAAAACATTCAGTACTTC. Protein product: CSVEEVAGDKNIQYF. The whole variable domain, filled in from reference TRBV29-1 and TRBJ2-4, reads SAVISQKPSRDICQRGTSLTIQCQVDSQVTMMFWYRQQPGQSLTLIATANQGSEATYESGFVIDKFPISRPNLTFSTLTVSNMSPEDSSIYLCSVEEVAGDKNIQYFGAGTRLSVL.

The CDR3 is CASSIRDYSNQPQHF. The DNA of the CDR3 is TGTGCCAGTAGTATCAGGGATTATAGCAATCAGCCCCAGCATTTT. This rearrangement joins TRBV19 to TRBJ1-5; a possible D gene is TRBD1 (5 bases). Germline V gene lookup returns CDR1 LNHDA and CDR2 SQIVND (reference sequence). Trimming left V 3 bases short and J 0 bases short, with 9 bases between. This CDR3 is built from 15 residues.

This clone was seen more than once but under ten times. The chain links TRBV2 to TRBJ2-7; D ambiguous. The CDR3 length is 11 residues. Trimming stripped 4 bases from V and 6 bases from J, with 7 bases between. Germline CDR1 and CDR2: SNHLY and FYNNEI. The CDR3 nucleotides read TGTGCCAGCAGTGTGTCCGGCGAGCAGTACTTC. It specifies CASSVSGEQYF.

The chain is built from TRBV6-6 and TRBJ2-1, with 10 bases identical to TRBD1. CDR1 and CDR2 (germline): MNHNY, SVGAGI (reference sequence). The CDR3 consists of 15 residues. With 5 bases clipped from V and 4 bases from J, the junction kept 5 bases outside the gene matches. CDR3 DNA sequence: TGTGCCAGCAGTGCCGGGACAGGGGCGTACAATGAGCAGTTCTTC. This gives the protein CASSAGTGAYNEQFF.

This chain's CDR3 is CASRGGTIYEQYF. For the CDR3, the DNA is TGTGCCAGCAGGGGGGGCACAATCTACGAGCAGTACTTC. This chain links TRBV2 with TRBJ2-7, with D tentatively TRBD1 or TRBD2 (6 bases each). The CDR3 loop spans 13 amino acids. Germline CDR1 is SNHLY and CDR2 is FYNNEI. V lost 6 bases and J lost 3, with 12 bases in between. Complete variable domain (other parts from reference TRBV2 and TRBJ2-7): EPEVTQTPSHQVTQMGQEVILRCVPISNHLYFYWYRQILGQKVEFLVSFYNNEISEKSEIFDDQFSVERPDGSNFTLKIRSTKLEDSAMYFCASRGGTIYEQYFGPGTRLTVT.

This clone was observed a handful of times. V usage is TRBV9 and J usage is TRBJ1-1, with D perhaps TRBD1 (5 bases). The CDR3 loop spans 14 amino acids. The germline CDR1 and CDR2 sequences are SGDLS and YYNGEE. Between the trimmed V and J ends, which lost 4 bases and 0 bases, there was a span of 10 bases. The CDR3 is CASSKGPLNTEAFF. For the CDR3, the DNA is TGTGCCAGCAGCAAGGGACCCCTGAACACTGAAGCTTTCTTT.

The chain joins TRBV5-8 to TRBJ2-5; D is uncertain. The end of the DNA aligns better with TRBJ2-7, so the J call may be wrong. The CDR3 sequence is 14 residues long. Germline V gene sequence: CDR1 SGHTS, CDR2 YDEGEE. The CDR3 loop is CASSWSDNPYEQYF. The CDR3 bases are TGTGCCAGCAGCTGGTCTGATAATCCTTACGAGCAGTACTTC.

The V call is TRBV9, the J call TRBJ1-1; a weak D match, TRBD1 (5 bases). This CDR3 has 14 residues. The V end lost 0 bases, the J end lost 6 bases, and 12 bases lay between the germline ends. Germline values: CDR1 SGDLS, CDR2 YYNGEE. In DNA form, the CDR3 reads TGTGCCAGCAGCGTAGCTGACGGACACCCTGAAGCTTTCTTT. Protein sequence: CASSVADGHPEAFF.

The CDR3 reads CASSLSLRDGYTF. Here the CDR3 DNA reads TGTGCCAGCAGCTTGAGCCTGAGGGATGGCTACACCTTC. The chain uses TRBV5-5 and TRBJ1-2; no clear D gene. V shed 1 base and J shed 6 bases, with 10 bases lying between them. The CDR3 has 13 amino acids. Per germline, CDR1 SGHKS and CDR2 YYEKEE (reference sequence).

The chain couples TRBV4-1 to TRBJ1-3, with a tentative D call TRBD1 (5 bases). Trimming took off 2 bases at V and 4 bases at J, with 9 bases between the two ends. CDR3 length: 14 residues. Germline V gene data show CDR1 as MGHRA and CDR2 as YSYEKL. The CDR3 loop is CASSQQGSGNTIYF. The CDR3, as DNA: TGCGCCAGCAGCCAACAGGGCTCAGGAAACACCATATATTTT.